Below are 30 T cell receptor beta chains sequenced from a single sample in a study of blood T cell repertoires in COVID-19. Data came from immunoSEQ multiplex PCR; TCRdb stores just in-frame clones and leaves some out. In the table there are 200,000 to 250,000 clones, around four fifths of which are singletons. Sequenced sample: peripheral blood. These receptors came from a woman in her 70s with acute or convalescent COVID-19.

This chain joins TRBV18 and TRBJ2-3; 7 nucleotides align to TRBD1. With V trimmed by 5 bases and J by 6 bases, 5 bases remained unmatched. Per the germline V gene, CDR1 is KGHSH and CDR2 is LQKENI. The CDR3 consists of 13 residues. This chain's CDR3 is CASSETGLDTQYF. In nucleotides, the CDR3 is TGTGCCAGCTCAGAGACAGGGTTGGATACGCAGTATTTT.

This clone was counted a single time. The J gene is TRBJ2-5, the V gene TRBV5-6; maybe TRBD1 (6 bases). The V gene lost 4 bases and the J gene lost 5 bases, with 12 bases spanning the gap. Per germline, CDR1 SGHDT and CDR2 YYEEEE. The CDR3 consists of 13 residues. CDR3 sequence (DNA): TGTGCCAGCAGCAAGACAGGCGGTGAGACCCAGTACTTC. Protein: CASSKTGGETQYF.

This clone was seen a handful of times. The chain has TRBV6-6 and TRBJ1-2, with TRBD1 as a possible D gene (5 bases). Germline V gives CDR1 MNHNY, CDR2 SVGAGI (reference sequence). The CDR3 length is 13 residues. V was pared by 5 bases and J by 4 bases, with 11 bases between. The CDR3 spells CASSRQRSYGYTF. The CDR3 coding sequence is TGTGCCAGCAGTCGACAGCGTTCCTATGGCTACACCTTC.

CDR3 residues: CASSQNGGKNQPQHF. CDR3 nucleotide sequence: TGTGCCAGCAGCCAAAACGGAGGGAAAAATCAGCCCCAGCATTTT. V and J are TRBV4-2 and TRBJ1-5; the D is unclear. Trimming pared 2 bases from V and 4 bases from J, leaving 12 bases between. Germline CDR1 is LGHNA and CDR2 is YNFKEQ. This CDR3 has 15 amino acids.

This chain connects TRBV19 to TRBJ1-5; 9 bases are a match to TRBD1. The CDR3 is made up of 17 amino acids. The ends lost 4 bases at V and 2 bases at J; junction bases unmatched: 9. Germline CDR1 LNHDA, CDR2 SQIVND (reference sequence). The CDR3 sequence is CASSRTGAGGGNQPQHF. CDR3 nucleotide sequence: TGTGCCAGTAGTAGGACAGGGGCGGGTGGAGGCAATCAGCCCCAGCATTTT.

This clone was observed once. The chain joins TRBV7-2 to TRBJ1-2; no reliable D call. Trimming shortened V by 0 bases and J by 3 bases, and 11 bases separated the two germline ends. The CDR3 loop spans 15 amino acids. Germline V lookup: CDR1 SGHTA, CDR2 FQGNSA. For the CDR3, the DNA is TGTGCCAGCAGCTTAGCGGGTGGGAGCGACTATGGCTACACCTTC. Its translation: CASSLAGGSDYGYTF.

CDR3 residues: CASSIGSPTRTEAFF. The CDR3 nucleotides read TGTGCCAGTAGTATAGGTAGTCCGACGAGGACTGAAGCTTTCTTT. This chain joins TRBV19 and TRBJ1-1; D gene unclear. Trimming removed 1 base from V and 5 bases from J, with 14 bases in between. CDR1 LNHDA and CDR2 SQIVND come from the germline V gene (reference sequence). The CDR3 has 15 amino acids.

The V and J genes are TRBV27 and TRBJ2-7, with a weak D call TRBD1 (5 bases). Trimming shortened V by 5 bases and J by 0 bases, and 14 bases separated the two germline ends. CDR3 size: 15 residues. CDR1 is MNHEY, CDR2 SMNVEV, per germline (reference sequence). The chain's CDR3 is CASSSQKGFSYEQYF. The CDR3 DNA reads as TGTGCCAGCAGTAGTCAGAAGGGGTTCTCCTACGAGCAGTACTTC.

The table lists this clone with a few counts. This sequence joins TRBV6-5 and TRBJ1-2, with D maybe TRBD1 (5 bases). The CDR3 spans 12 residues. Trimming took off 6 bases at V and 4 bases at J, with 9 bases between the two ends. The germline V gene has CDR1 MNHEY and CDR2 SVGAGI. DNA for the CDR3: TGTGCCAGCAGGACAGTCTCCTATGGCTACACCTTC. Protein product: CASRTVSYGYTF.

V and J are TRBV6-5 and TRBJ1-4; perhaps TRBD1 as D (5 bases). Trimming took off 0 bases at V and 1 base at J, with 6 bases between the two ends. CDR3 length equals 15 residues. Germline CDR1 MNHEY, CDR2 SVGAGI. The chain's CDR3 is CASSYSGQTNEKLFF. For the CDR3, the DNA is TGTGCCAGCAGTTACTCGGGGCAAACTAATGAAAAACTGTTTTTT.

This clone was observed a handful of times. This rearrangement joins TRBV27 to TRBJ1-6; no clear D. Deletions cut 3 bases from V and 6 bases from J, with 9 bases between. Germline CDR1 MNHEY, CDR2 SMNVEV (reference sequence). This CDR3 spans 14 amino acids. CDR3 loop: CASSLRAPNSPLHF. The CDR3 nucleotides read TGTGCCAGCAGTTTGAGGGCTCCTAATTCACCCCTCCACTTT.

In its sample, this clone was seen a few times. The chain recombines TRBV7-6 with TRBJ2-1; D is unresolved. V was shortened by 0 bases and J by 8 bases, with 5 bases between the two germline ends. The V gene's germline CDR1 is SGHVS and CDR2 FNYEAQ. CDR3 length: 12 residues. In DNA form, the CDR3 reads TGTGCCAGCAGCTTAGCTAGAGATGAGCAGTTCTTC. As protein: CASSLARDEQFF.

A note on this clone: Other DNA sequences in the same sample also yield this CDR3. The chain employs TRBV6-1 and TRBJ1-1; maybe TRBD1 (5 bases). The CDR3 is 13 residues long. V dropped 2 bases and J dropped 2 bases, with 6 bases sitting between them. Germline V gene data show CDR1 as MNHNS and CDR2 as SASEGT. The CDR3 nucleotides are TGTGCCAGCAGTGAAAGGGGCAACACTGAAGCTTTCTTT. This encodes CASSERGNTEAFF.

V and J are TRBV4-1 and TRBJ2-5, with TRBD1 matching 9 bases. Germline CDR1 reads MGHRA; CDR2 reads YSYEKL. After removal of 5 bases from V and 4 bases from J, the junction contained 5 bases not matched to a gene. This CDR3 is built from 14 residues. The CDR3, as DNA: TGCGCCAGCAGCTCGGGACAGGGAAGAGAGACCCAGTACTTC. This codes for CASSSGQGRETQYF.

J is TRBJ2-3 and V is TRBV5-4; TRBD1 agrees at 9 bases. The CDR3 runs to 15 residues. Germline V gene data show CDR1 as SGHNT and CDR2 as YYREEE (reference sequence). V was clipped by 4 bases and J by 3 bases; unmatched bases: 6. In DNA, the CDR3 is TGTGCCAGCAGCCCGGGACAGGGTAAAACAGATACGCAGTATTTT. It codes for CASSPGQGKTDTQYF.

The CDR3 coding sequence is TGTGCCAGCAGCTTAAGGTCAGGGGGACACTCTGGAAACACCATATATTTT. Its protein product is CASSLRSGGHSGNTIYF. V gene TRBV13 combines with J gene TRBJ1-3; 7 bases line up with TRBD1. Trimming took 2 bases from V and 0 from J; bases not matched to a gene: 7. Germline CDR1 reads PRHDT; CDR2 reads FYEKMQ (reference sequence). The CDR3 length is 17 residues.

This clone has at least ten counts. This chain joins TRBV3-1 (or the pseudogene TRBV3-2) and TRBJ1-2; unclear D gene. Germline CDR1 is LGHDT and CDR2 is YNNKEL (reference sequence). The V gene lost 2 bases and the J gene lost 4 bases, with 14 bases spanning the gap. This CDR3 comprises 15 residues. CDR3 amino acids: CASSQSGKRSYGYTF. DNA for the CDR3: TGTGCCAGCAGCCAATCGGGGAAACGTAGCTATGGCTACACCTTC.

The chain joins TRBV9 to TRBJ2-2; TRBD2 is a possible D gene (5 bases). Germline CDR1 is SGDLS and CDR2 is YYNGEE. This CDR3 has 14 amino acids. The V end lost 7 bases, the J end lost 2 bases, and 12 bases lay between the germline ends. In DNA form, the CDR3 reads TGTGCCAGCGCGTCGGGAACTAACACCGGGGAGCTGTTTTTT. It is translated as CASASGTNTGELFF.

J is TRBJ1-1 and V is TRBV4-2, with D possibly matching TRBD1 (5 bases). Trimming removed 2 bases at V and 6 bases at J, with 16 bases between. Germline CDR1 LGHNA, CDR2 YNFKEQ. CDR3 length equals 15 residues. The CDR3 DNA sequence: TGTGCCAGCAGCCAACCAACCAGGGAAGGAGCTGAAGCTTTCTTT. Protein product: CASSQPTREGAEAFF.

The rearrangement joins TRBV6-5 to TRBJ1-5; tentative D call: TRBD1 (6 bases). Trimming pared 2 bases from V and 1 base from J, leaving 9 bases between. Germline CDR1 reads MNHEY; CDR2 reads SVGAGI. The CDR3 consists of 15 residues. The DNA for the CDR3 is TGTGCCAGCAGTTACGGGCAGGGGAGCAATCAGCCCCAGCATTTT. Amino acid sequence: CASSYGQGSNQPQHF.

CDR3: CASSLGRLPQVYGYTF. The CDR3 nucleotides read TGTGCCAGCAGCTTAGGCCGGCTCCCACAGGTGTATGGCTACACCTTC. The chain couples TRBV11-2 to TRBJ1-2; D perhaps matches TRBD1 (5 bases). V was clipped by 1 base and J by 5 bases, with 17 bases between them. Germline CDR1 is SGHAT and CDR2 is FQNNGV. CDR3 length: 16 residues. Full variable domain (missing parts from reference TRBV11-2 and TRBJ1-2): EAGVAQSPRYKIIEKRQSVAFWCNPISGHATLYWYQQILGQGPKLLIQFQNNGVVDDSQLPKDRFSAERLKGVDSTLKIQPAKLEDSAVYLCASSLGRLPQVYGYTFGSGTRLTVV.

The chain carries TRBV30 and TRBJ1-1, with 7 bases aligning to TRBD1. The V gene's germline CDR1 is GTSNPN and CDR2 SVGIG (reference sequence). There are 15 residues in the CDR3. V lost 2 bases, J lost 3 bases, and 9 bases stayed unmatched. CDR3 nucleotides: TGTGCCTGGAGTTTCCCAGGGGGAGCTTACACTGAAGCTTTCTTT. The encoded protein is CAWSFPGGAYTEAFF.

This rearrangement joins TRBV7-9 to TRBJ1-1; D not certain. In germline, CDR1 is SEHNR, CDR2 FQNEAQ (reference sequence). Trimming took 4 bases from V and 2 from J, leaving 11 bases between them. The CDR3 totals 14 residues. The CDR3 DNA sequence: TGTGCCAGCAGCTCCGCCCAGTTAAACACTGAAGCTTTCTTT. It codes for CASSSAQLNTEAFF.

V is TRBV4-3 and J is TRBJ1-4; D uncertain. Trimming took 0 bases from V and 8 from J, leaving 10 bases between them. This CDR3 spans 14 amino acids. CDR1 and CDR2 (germline): LGHNA, YSLEER. CDR3 sequence (DNA): TGCGCCAGCAGCCAAGATGCAGGTTACGAAAAACTGTTTTTT. This encodes CASSQDAGYEKLFF.

This sequence joins TRBV28 and TRBJ2-2, with D tentatively TRBD1 (6 bases). The germline CDR1 and CDR2 sequences are MDHEN and SYDVKM. The CDR3 has 14 amino acids. The V and J ends lost 5 bases and 4 bases respectively, with 11 bases between them. The CDR3, as DNA: TGTGCCAGCAGTCCTACAGGGCTCACCGGGGAGCTGTTTTTT. Its translation is CASSPTGLTGELFF.

This chain links TRBV4-2 with TRBJ2-5, with TRBD2 identical over 11 bases. Germline trimming cut 0 bases from V and 2 bases from J; bases unmatched to any gene: 8. Germline CDR1 reads LGHNA; CDR2 reads YNFKEQ. The CDR3 consists of 18 residues. The CDR3 region is CASSQELAGGPKQETQYF. Here the CDR3 DNA reads TGTGCCAGCAGCCAAGAATTAGCGGGGGGGCCGAAACAAGAGACCCAGTACTTC.

The V call is TRBV15, the J call TRBJ1-2, with 12 positions matching TRBD1. The V gene end was trimmed by 4 bases and the J gene end by 7 bases; junction bases not matched to a gene: 7. Germline values: CDR1 LNHNV, CDR2 YYDKDF (reference sequence). CDR3 length equals 15 residues. CDR3 sequence reads: CATSKGGQGASGYTF. The CDR3 nucleotides read TGTGCCACCAGCAAAGGGGGACAGGGGGCAAGTGGCTACACCTTC.

The rearrangement uses TRBV7-2 and TRBJ2-1, with 13 bases aligning to TRBD2. V dropped 4 bases and J dropped 4; count of bases not matched to a gene: 7. This CDR3 has 17 amino acids. CDR1 is SGHTA, CDR2 FQGNSA, per germline. The CDR3 here is CASSSRGLAGQYNEQFF. Here the CDR3 DNA reads TGTGCCAGCAGCTCAAGGGGACTAGCGGGACAATACAATGAGCAGTTCTTC. Filled out from reference TRBV7-2 and TRBJ2-1, the complete variable domain reads GAGVSQSPSNKVTEKGKDVELRCDPISGHTALYWYRQSLGQGLEFLIYFQGNSAPDKSGLPSDRFSAERTGGSVSTLTIQRTQQEDSAVYLCASSSRGLAGQYNEQFFGPGTRLTVL.

The J gene is TRBJ1-2, the V gene TRBV29-1; tentatively, D is TRBD1 (5 bases). This CDR3 contains 14 residues. Between the trimmed V and J ends, which lost 4 bases and 4 bases, there was a span of 16 bases. Germline V gene sequence: CDR1 SQVTM, CDR2 ANQGSEA. The CDR3 coding sequence is TGCAGCGTTGTTACAGGTTCTTCGCTCTATGGCTACACCTTC. The encoded protein is CSVVTGSSLYGYTF.

V gene TRBV5-1 combines with J gene TRBJ1-1; the D gene is possibly TRBD1 (6 bases). The germline V gene encodes CDR1 SGHRS and CDR2 YFSETQ. V was clipped by 4 bases and J by 1 base, with 14 bases between them. The CDR3 loop spans 15 amino acids. CDR3 DNA: TGCGCCAGCAGCCCCTTCTCGGGACAGAACACTGAAGCTTTCTTT. It is translated as CASSPFSGQNTEAFF.